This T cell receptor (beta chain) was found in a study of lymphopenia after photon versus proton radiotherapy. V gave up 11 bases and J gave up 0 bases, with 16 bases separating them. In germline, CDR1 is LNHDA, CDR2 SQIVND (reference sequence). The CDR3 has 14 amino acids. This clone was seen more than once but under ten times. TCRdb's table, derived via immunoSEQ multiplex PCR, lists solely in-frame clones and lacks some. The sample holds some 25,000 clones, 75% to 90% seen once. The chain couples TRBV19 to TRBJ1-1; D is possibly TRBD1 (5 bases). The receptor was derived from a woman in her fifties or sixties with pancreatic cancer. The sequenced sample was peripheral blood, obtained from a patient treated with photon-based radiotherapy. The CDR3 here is CACKPGPMNTEAFF. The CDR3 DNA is TGTGCCTGTAAACCGGGACCCATGAACACTGAAGCTTTCTTT. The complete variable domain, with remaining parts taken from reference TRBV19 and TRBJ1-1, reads DGGITQSPKYLFRKEGQNVTLSCEQNLNHDAMYWYRQDPGQGLRLIYYSQIVNDFQKGDIAEGYSVSREKKESFPLTVTSAQKNPTAFYLCACKPGPMNTEAFFGQGTRLTVV.